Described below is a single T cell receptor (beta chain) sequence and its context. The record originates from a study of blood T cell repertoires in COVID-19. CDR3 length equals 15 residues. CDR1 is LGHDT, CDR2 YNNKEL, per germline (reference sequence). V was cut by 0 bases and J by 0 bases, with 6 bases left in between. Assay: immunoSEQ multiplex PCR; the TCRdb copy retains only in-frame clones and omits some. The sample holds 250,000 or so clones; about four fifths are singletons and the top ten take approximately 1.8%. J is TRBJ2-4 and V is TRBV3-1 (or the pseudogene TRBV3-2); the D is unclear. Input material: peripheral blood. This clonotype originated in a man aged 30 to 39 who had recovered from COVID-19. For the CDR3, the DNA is TGTGCCAGCAGCCAAGAACTCTTAGCCAAAAACATTCAGTACTTC. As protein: CASSQELLAKNIQYF.